The rows below give T cell receptor beta chains drawn from one sample of a study of CD8 T cells in Susac syndrome. TCRdb redid the calling of the immunoSEQ multiplex PCR reads with MiXCR, one entry per CDR3 protein. Among about 94,000 distinct CDR3 sequences listed, over 90% were seen once. The sample was CD4+ T cells from PBMCs. Receptors originate from a human donor with Susac syndrome. Both conserved end residues are part of each CDR3. The order of the fields is V gene, J gene, D gene, clone size, CDR3 protein, CDR3 DNA. D genes are given only for firm matches. Where a row states a size, it is once, few, many or the class of an expanded clone; other rows omit it.

TRBV20-1	TRBJ1-2	NA	NA	CSATGLGFSYTF	TGCAGTGCAACCGGACTGGGCTTTAGCTACACCTTC
TRBV2	TRBJ2-1	NA	NA	CASSDSPGEQFF	TGTGCCAGCAGTGACTCACCGGGAGAGCAGTTCTTC
TRBV15	TRBJ2-7	TRBD1	NA	CATSRALDRGHEQYF	TGTGCCACCAGCAGAGCGTTGGACAGGGGCCACGAGCAGTACTTC
TRBV30	TRBJ2-5	TRBD2	once	CAWTLAGGSQETQYF	TGTGCCTGGACCTTAGCGGGGGGAAGCCAAGAGACCCAGTACTTC
TRBV18	TRBJ2-7	NA	NA	CASSPRQAYEQYF	TGTGCCAGCTCACCGAGACAGGCCTACGAGCAGTACTTC
TRBV7-6	TRBJ2-1	NA	NA	CASSIRDARDEQFF	TGTGCCAGCAGCATTCGAGACGCCCGCGATGAGCAGTTCTTC
TRBV14	TRBJ2-1	NA	NA	CASSQTYEDEQFF	TGTGCCAGCAGCCAGACCTACGAGGATGAGCAGTTCTTC
TRBV12-3/TRBV12-4	TRBJ2-3	NA	NA	CASGLSTDTQYF	TGTGCCAGCGGGTTAAGCACAGATACGCAGTATTTT
TRBV7-9	TRBJ2-7	NA	NA	CASSGSVTPYEQYF	TGTGCCAGCAGCGGTAGCGTGACACCCTACGAGCAGTACTTC
TRBV29-1	TRBJ1-1	TRBD1	NA	CSVALLPRQGALNTEAFF	TGCAGCGTTGCTTTGCTTCCGCGACAGGGGGCCCTTAACACTGAAGCTTTCTTT
TRBV20-1	TRBJ2-5	NA	NA	CSALGSQETQYF	TGCAGTGCTTTGGGGTCTCAAGAGACCCAGTACTTC
TRBV14	TRBJ1-1	NA	NA	CASSQDFGDTEAFF	TGTGCCAGCAGCCAAGATTTCGGGGACACTGAAGCTTTCTTT
TRBV6-5	TRBJ2-7	TRBD2	once	CATLQSGASYEQYF	TGTGCCACCCTTCAAAGCGGGGCTTCCTACGAGCAGTACTTC
TRBV12-5	TRBJ2-2	TRBD1	NA	CASGSGQGLSGELFF	TGTGCTAGTGGTTCGGGACAGGGGCTATCTGGGGAGCTGTTTTTT
TRBV25-1	TRBJ2-1	NA	NA	CATDWDEYNEQFF	TGTGCCACAGACTGGGATGAGTACAATGAGCAGTTCTTC
TRBV28	TRBJ2-4	NA	NA	CASSLSLKVPKNIQYF	TGTGCCAGCAGTTTATCTCTTAAAGTTCCCAAAAACATTCAGTACTTC
TRBV11-2	TRBJ1-2	NA	NA	CASSLAGSVYGYTF	TGTGCCAGCAGCTTAGCTGGCAGCGTTTATGGCTACACCTTC
TRBV14	TRBJ2-3	NA	NA	CASSQVGQLTDTQYF	TGTGCCAGCAGCCAAGTGGGCCAACTCACAGATACGCAGTATTTT
TRBV18	TRBJ1-2	TRBD1	NA	CASSPGQDNYGYTF	TGTGCCAGCTCACCCGGACAGGATAACTATGGCTACACCTTC
TRBV11-2	TRBJ1-2	TRBD1	NA	CASSLGQGIGYTF	TGTGCCAGCAGCTTAGGACAGGGGATTGGCTACACCTTC
TRBV5-1	TRBJ1-1	TRBD1	NA	CASSLEVGQGVEAFF	TGCGCCAGCAGCTTGGAGGTGGGACAGGGGGTTGAAGCTTTCTTT
TRBV4-1	TRBJ1-4	TRBD1	NA	CASSQPFRDSNEKLFF	TGCGCCAGCAGCCAACCCTTCCGGGACAGTAATGAAAAACTGTTTTTT
TRBV6-4	TRBJ2-1	NA	NA	CASSDLREKQFF	TGTGCCAGCAGTGACCTACGGGAAAAGCAGTTCTTC
TRBV30	TRBJ2-3	NA	NA	CAWSEGSPTTDTQYF	TGTGCCTGGAGTGAAGGTAGTCCTACCACAGATACGCAGTATTTT
TRBV27	TRBJ2-7	TRBD2	NA	CASIPVAGAAEQYF	TGTGCCAGCATTCCCGTAGCGGGGGCGGCCGAGCAGTACTTC
TRBV25-1	TRBJ2-1	TRBD1	NA	CASSVPGQGAGGQFF	TGTGCCAGCAGTGTACCGGGACAGGGGGCTGGGGGGCAGTTCTTC
TRBV20-1	TRBJ2-7	TRBD2	NA	CSASPPGGGGSYEQYF	TGCAGTGCTAGTCCTCCGGGCGGGGGGGGGTCCTACGAGCAGTACTTC
TRBV20-1	TRBJ1-2	NA	NA	CSARGRDYGYTF	TGCAGTGCTAGAGGCAGGGATTATGGCTACACCTTC
TRBV7-3	TRBJ1-5	NA	NA	CASSLIGSGKAQHF	TGTGCCAGCAGCTTAATTGGTTCAGGGAAGGCCCAGCATTTT